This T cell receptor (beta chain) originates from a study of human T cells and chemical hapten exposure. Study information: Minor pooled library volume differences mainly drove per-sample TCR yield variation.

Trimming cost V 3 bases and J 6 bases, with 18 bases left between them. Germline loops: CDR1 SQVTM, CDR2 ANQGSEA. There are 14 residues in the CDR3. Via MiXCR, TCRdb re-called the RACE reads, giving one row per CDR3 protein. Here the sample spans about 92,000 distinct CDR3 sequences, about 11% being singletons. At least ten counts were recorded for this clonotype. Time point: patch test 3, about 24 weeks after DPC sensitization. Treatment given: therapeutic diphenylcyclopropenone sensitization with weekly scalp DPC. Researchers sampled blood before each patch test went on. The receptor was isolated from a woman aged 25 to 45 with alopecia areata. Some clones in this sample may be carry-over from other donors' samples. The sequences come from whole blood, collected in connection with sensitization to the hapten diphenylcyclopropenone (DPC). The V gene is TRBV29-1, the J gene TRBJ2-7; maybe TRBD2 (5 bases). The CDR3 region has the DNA TGCAGCGTTGATAGGGATGTAGGTGGGAGCGAGCAGTACTTC. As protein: CSVDRDVGGSEQYF.